The 26 T cell receptor beta chains given below trace back to one sample, sequenced in a study of CD8 T cells in Susac syndrome. A quantity of roughly 0.5 to 1 ug RNA underwent reverse transcription using random hexamers. In TCRdb, the immunoSEQ multiplex PCR reads were re-called with MiXCR into one record per CDR3 protein. The sample shows about 69,000 distinct CDR3 sequences, 85% to 95% of them seen only once. The source material was CD8+ T cells from PBMCs. Every receptor here comes from a human donor in good health.

The chain links TRBV7-3 to TRBJ2-7; 9 nucleotides agree with TRBD1. The CDR3 is made up of 16 amino acids. J lost 5 bases, V lost 3 bases, and 11 bases had no gene match. Germline values: CDR1 SGHTA, CDR2 FQGTGA. For the CDR3, the DNA is TGTGCCAGCAGCTTGGATAGTGCGGGACAGGGCCACGAGCAGTACTTC. Its translation is CASSLDSAGQGHEQYF.

This clonotype was detected once. The chain combines TRBV9 with TRBJ1-1; D not resolved. The CDR3 is 15 residues long. Germline lookup yields CDR1 SGDLS and CDR2 YYNGEE. V lost 3 bases, J lost 4 bases, and 16 bases lay in between. The CDR3 sequence is CASSAGPKAGTEAFF. The CDR3 nucleotides read TGTGCCAGCAGCGCCGGGCCTAAGGCGGGCACTGAAGCTTTCTTT.

A single count supports this clonotype. V usage is TRBV5-1 and J usage is TRBJ2-1, with D tentatively TRBD1 (6 bases). Between the trimmed V and J ends, which lost 5 bases and 13 bases, there was a span of 19 bases. Germline V gives CDR1 SGHRS, CDR2 YFSETQ. This CDR3 has 13 amino acids. In DNA, the CDR3 is TGCGCCAGCAGTACCCCCCTACAGGGTTATCAGTTCTTC. Protein sequence: CASSTPLQGYQFF.

This clonotype was recorded once. The genes are TRBV2 and TRBJ1-2; the D is unclear. The germline V gene encodes CDR1 SNHLY and CDR2 FYNNEI. This CDR3 has 13 residues. Trimming removed 4 bases at V and 4 bases at J, with 10 bases between. In DNA form, the CDR3 reads TGTGCCAGCAGTGGTAAGAGTGTCTATGGCTACACCTTC. It translates to CASSGKSVYGYTF.

V and J are TRBV27 and TRBJ1-4; D may be TRBD1 (6 bases). Germline CDR1 and CDR2: MNHEY and SMNVEV (reference sequence). V was trimmed by 5 bases and J by 6 bases, leaving 10 bases between them. This CDR3 is 13 amino acids long. The CDR3 region is CASSRAGDEKLFF. CDR3 DNA: TGTGCCAGCAGTAGGGCAGGGGATGAAAAACTGTTTTTT.

V is TRBV29-1 and J is TRBJ1-2, with D uncertain. CDR1 is SQVTM, CDR2 ANQGSEA, per germline. The V and J ends lost 5 bases and 0 bases respectively, with 4 bases between them. This CDR3 contains 11 residues. CDR3 bases: TGCAGCGTTCGGGCTAACTATGGCTACACCTTC. Protein product: CSVRANYGYTF.

The V and J genes are TRBV7-9 and TRBJ2-3; D is perhaps TRBD2 (6 bases). This CDR3 has 12 amino acids. CDR1 and CDR2 from the germline V gene are SEHNR and FQNEAQ (reference sequence). V was shortened by 8 bases and J by 9 bases, with 15 bases between the two germline ends. The CDR3 sequence: CASQLDAGTQYF. Here the CDR3 DNA reads TGTGCCAGCCAGTTGGACGCGGGGACGCAGTATTTT.

This rearrangement joins TRBV4-1 to TRBJ2-3; D tentatively fits TRBD1 or TRBD2 (5 bases each). The CDR3 covers 14 residues. CDR1 is MGHRA and CDR2 is YSYEKL in the germline V gene. The V and J ends lost 0 bases and 12 bases respectively, with 16 bases between them. CDR3 sequence (DNA): TGCGCCAGCAGCCAAGATGAGGGGCGTTTCAATCAGTATTTT. It is translated as CASSQDEGRFNQYF.

The chain joins TRBV29-1 to TRBJ2-5; D may be TRBD2 (6 bases). The germline CDR1 and CDR2 sequences are SQVTM and ANQGSEA. The CDR3 spans 15 residues. V lost 1 base and J 0 bases, leaving 12 bases between the germline ends. The DNA for the CDR3 is TGCAGCGTTGAAGGAGGAGGGGCGTACCAAGAGACCCAGTACTTC. The encoded protein is CSVEGGGAYQETQYF.

V is TRBV11-1 and J is TRBJ2-7; TRBD1 agrees at 9 bases. The V gene end was trimmed by 2 bases and the J gene end by 5 bases; junction bases not matched to a gene: 7. Per germline, CDR1 SGHAT and CDR2 FQDESV (reference sequence). This CDR3 comprises 15 residues. The CDR3 region is CASSLSGQGIHEQYF. The CDR3 bases are TGTGCCAGCAGCTTATCGGGACAGGGTATCCACGAGCAGTACTTC.

The chain joins TRBV12-3 or TRBV12-4 to TRBJ1-1; possible D gene TRBD1, 5 bases. Deletions cut 2 bases from V and 4 bases from J, with 14 bases between. The CDR3 has 15 residues. CDR3 in amino acids: CASSLRGLGGTEAFF. The CDR3 region has the DNA TGTGCCAGCAGTTTACGGGGGTTGGGAGGCACTGAAGCTTTCTTT.

The chain is built from TRBV10-2 and TRBJ2-1; 10 nucleotides agree with TRBD2. V lost 4 bases, J lost 8 bases, and 8 bases stayed unmatched. This CDR3 is 15 amino acids long. CDR1 is WSHSY and CDR2 is SAAADI in the germline V gene. CDR3 DNA: TGCGCCAGCAGTGTCCCTAGCGGGGGAAGGGATGAGCAGTTCTTC. This translates into CASSVPSGGRDEQFF.

V and J are TRBV4-1 and TRBJ2-7; 7 nucleotides line up with TRBD1. This CDR3 has 15 residues. Germline loops: CDR1 MGHRA, CDR2 YSYEKL. Losses at the gene ends were 3 bases for V and 5 bases for J; bases not matched to a gene: 10. The CDR3 region has the DNA TGCGCCAGCAGCCATCGGCTACAGGGGAACGACGAGCAGTACTTC. This encodes CASSHRLQGNDEQYF.

The V and J genes are TRBV6-2 or TRBV6-3 and TRBJ1-5; 7 bases match TRBD1. Losses at the gene ends were 2 bases for V and 2 bases for J; bases not matched to a gene: 3. The CDR3 is 15 residues long. CDR1 is MNHEY and CDR2 is SVGEGT in the germline V gene. The CDR3, as DNA: TGTGCCAGCAGTTACGGGACAGTGGGCAATCAGCCCCAGCATTTT. Its translation is CASSYGTVGNQPQHF.

The genes are TRBV29-1 and TRBJ1-1; D ambiguous. The CDR3 extends over 14 amino acids. Trimming stripped 6 bases from V and 5 bases from J, with 19 bases between. Germline V gives CDR1 SQVTM, CDR2 ANQGSEA. CDR3 loop: CSVLGWEGGTEAFF. The CDR3 DNA follows: TGCAGCGTACTCGGGTGGGAGGGAGGAACTGAAGCTTTCTTT.

The chain couples TRBV7-9 to TRBJ1-1, with 10 bases lining up with TRBD1. The length of the CDR3 is 14 residues. V gave up 4 bases and J gave up 5 bases; unmatched junction bases: 4. The germline gives CDR1 SEHNR, CDR2 FQNEAQ (reference sequence). The CDR3 DNA follows: TGTGCCAGCAGCTCCCGGGACAGGGGTACTGAAGCTTTCTTT. It codes for CASSSRDRGTEAFF.

CDR3 sequence reads: CASSQTDSYEQYF. The CDR3, as DNA: TGCGCCAGCAGCCAAACAGACTCCTACGAGCAGTACTTC. This rearrangement joins TRBV4-1 to TRBJ2-7; D uncertain. The germline CDR1 and CDR2 sequences are MGHRA and YSYEKL. The CDR3 sequence is 13 residues long. V lost 2 bases to trimming and J lost 0 bases, with 5 bases between them.

The gene calls are TRBV29-1 and TRBJ2-1, with D tentatively TRBD2 (5 bases). The CDR3 covers 10 residues. Germline V gene data show CDR1 as SQVTM and CDR2 as ANQGSEA. The V gene lost 8 bases and the J gene lost 5 bases, with 7 bases spanning the gap. CDR3 in DNA: TGCAGCACGACTAACAATGAGCAGTTCTTC. The encoded protein is CSTTNNEQFF.

The chain is built from TRBV7-3 and TRBJ2-3; perhaps TRBD2 as D (6 bases). Germline CDR1 is SGHTA and CDR2 is FQGTGA. The CDR3 length is 16 residues. With 4 bases removed from V and 4 bases from J, the gap between germline ends came to 18 bases. This chain's CDR3 is CASSSRVSGASDTQYF. Here the CDR3 DNA reads TGTGCCAGCAGCTCTAGGGTTAGCGGTGCCTCAGATACGCAGTATTTT.

The chain couples TRBV13 to TRBJ1-2, with unresolved D. This CDR3 spans 16 amino acids. V dropped 1 base and J dropped 5 bases, with 17 bases sitting between them. Per germline, CDR1 PRHDT and CDR2 FYEKMQ (reference sequence). The CDR3 region has the DNA TGTGCCAGCAGCTTAGCTAACGGCATCTTATTATATGGCTACACCTTC. It is translated as CASSLANGILLYGYTF.

The genes are TRBV4-1 and TRBJ1-2; D might be TRBD1 (5 bases). Germline V gene lookup returns CDR1 MGHRA and CDR2 YSYEKL. This CDR3 contains 15 residues. V shed 3 bases and J shed 5 bases, with 16 bases lying between them. DNA for the CDR3: TGCGCCAGCAGCCAGTTAATCCAGGGATTGTATGGCTACACCTTC. Residues: CASSQLIQGLYGYTF.

The chain couples TRBV24-1 to TRBJ2-1; possibly TRBD1 or TRBD2 for D (5 bases each). Germline CDR1 and CDR2: KGHDR and SFDVKD. CDR3 length: 13 amino acids. With 3 bases removed from V and 6 bases from J, the gap between germline ends came to 8 bases. CDR3 sequence (DNA): TGTGCCACCAGTGATGGGGGTCTCAATGAGCAGTTCTTC. Translating gives CATSDGGLNEQFF.

The rearrangement uses TRBV7-9 and TRBJ1-1; no clear D. With 7 bases removed from V and 4 bases from J, the gap between germline ends came to 16 bases. Germline CDR1 is SEHNR and CDR2 is FQNEAQ (reference sequence). CDR3 length: 14 residues. The CDR3 loop reads CASTTVLAGTEAFF. CDR3 nucleotide sequence: TGTGCCAGCACCACCGTCCTGGCGGGCACTGAAGCTTTCTTT.

V gene TRBV7-9 combines with J gene TRBJ1-2; 12 bases line up with TRBD1. Germline CDR1 reads SEHNR; CDR2 reads FQNEAQ (reference sequence). This CDR3 region has 15 residues. Trimming removed 2 bases from V and 6 bases from J; junction bases left unmatched: 4. The DNA of the CDR3 is TGTGCCAGCAGCTTACCGGGACAGGGGGCACATGGCTACACCTTC. It specifies CASSLPGQGAHGYTF.

The V call is TRBV29-1, the J call TRBJ2-7; D possibly matches TRBD1 or TRBD2 (5 bases each). This CDR3 contains 13 residues. The germline CDR1 and CDR2 sequences are SQVTM and ANQGSEA. V lost 6 bases and J 2 bases, leaving 14 bases between the germline ends. DNA of the CDR3: TGCAGCGTCCTCCGGGACGGGCCCTACGAGCAGTACTTC. It codes for CSVLRDGPYEQYF.

The chain couples TRBV6-6 to TRBJ1-5; D might be TRBD1 (5 bases). The CDR3 is made up of 15 amino acids. The ends were cut back, 7 bases at V and 0 bases at J, with 13 bases in the middle. CDR1 MNHNY and CDR2 SVGAGI come from the germline V gene (reference sequence). The CDR3 here is CASTLKGNSNQPQHF. The CDR3 nucleotides read TGTGCCAGCACCCTCAAGGGGAATAGCAATCAGCCCCAGCATTTT.